Following are 23 T cell receptor beta chains from one sample sequenced in a study of CD8 T cells in ankylosing spondylitis. Overall study findings and caveats: Among TCR beta sequences, a motif of fewer than 10 highly homologous variants appeared characteristic of ankylosing spondylitis blood.

In TCRdb, the 5' RACE reads were re-called with MiXCR into one record per CDR3 protein. The table has roughly 370,000 distinct CDR3 sequences, 20% to 25% seen once. Their target antigens are unknown. Sequenced sample: blood, either unsorted or a sorted T cell fraction (not recorded which). The receptors come from a male donor with ankylosing spondylitis.

This clonotype was picked up a small number of times. The chain uses TRBV11-3 and TRBJ2-1, with 12 nucleotides matching TRBD2. Trimming cost V 2 bases and J 7 bases; bases outside gene matches: 3. Germline values: CDR1 SGHNT, CDR2 YENEEA. CDR3 size: 15 residues. CDR3 region: CASSLQLAGGNEQFF. The CDR3 nucleotides read TGTGCCAGCAGCTTACAGCTAGCGGGAGGGAATGAGCAGTTCTTC.

This clonotype has a handful of counts. The genes are TRBV18 and TRBJ2-3, with 7 positions matching TRBD2. J lost 2 bases, V lost 4 bases, and 6 bases had no gene match. This CDR3 comprises 15 residues. Germline assignment: CDR1 KGHSH and CDR2 LQKENI. DNA of the CDR3: TGTGCCAGCTCACTAGAGCGGGGAGACACAGATACGCAGTATTTT. Amino acid sequence: CASSLERGDTDTQYF.

The gene calls are TRBV5-1 and TRBJ2-1, with D perhaps matching TRBD1 (5 bases). CDR3 length: 16 residues. Trimming removed 4 bases at V and 2 bases at J, with 16 bases between. Germline V lookup: CDR1 SGHRS, CDR2 YFSETQ. CDR3 DNA sequence: TGCGCCAGCAGCCGACCCCAGGGCACTGCCTACAATGAGCAGTTCTTC. It codes for CASSRPQGTAYNEQFF.

This clonotype occurred a few times. This chain joins TRBV7-7 and TRBJ2-5, with 14 bases fitting TRBD2. Losses at the gene ends were 5 bases for V and 4 bases for J; bases not matched to a gene: 3. The CDR3 consists of 15 residues. Germline-derived CDR1 and CDR2 are SSHAT and FNYEAQ (reference sequence). This chain's CDR3 is CASSQGTSGRETQYF. The CDR3 DNA is TGTGCCAGCAGCCAAGGGACTAGCGGGAGAGAGACCCAGTACTTC. The entire variable domain, with the rest obtained from reference TRBV7-7 and TRBJ2-5, is as follows: GAGVSQSPRYKVTKRGQDVTLRCDPISSHATLYWYQQALGQGPEFLTYFNYEAQPDKSGLPSDRFSAERPEGSISTLTIQRTEQRDSAMYRCASSQGTSGRETQYFGPGTRLLVL.

The gene calls are TRBV11-3 and TRBJ1-4; 8 positions agree with TRBD1. Trimming took 4 bases from V and 8 from J; bases not matched to a gene: 6. The CDR3 has 14 amino acids. CDR1 and CDR2 from the germline V gene are SGHNT and YENEEA. CDR3 bases: TGTGCCAGCAGCTCGCGGACAGGGCGAGAAAAACTGTTTTTT. This encodes CASSSRTGREKLFF. Full variable domain (remainder filled in from reference TRBV11-3 and TRBJ1-4): EAGVVQSPRYKIIEKKQPVAFWCNPISGHNTLYWYLQNLGQGPELLIRYENEEAVDDSQLPKDRFSAERLKGVDSTLKIQPAELGDSAVYLCASSSRTGREKLFFGSGTQLSVL.

As DNA, the CDR3 is TGTGCCAGCAGTTACGGCGAACGAGCGGGAGTTGCAGATACGCAGTATTTT. It encodes CASSYGERAGVADTQYF. The chain has TRBV6-2 or TRBV6-3 and TRBJ2-3; TRBD2 aligns across 8 bases. Germline V gene sequence: CDR1 MNHEY, CDR2 SVGEGT. The junction had 11 bases not matched to a gene; V was cut back by 2 bases and J by 4 bases. The CDR3 totals 17 residues.

This chain joins TRBV19 and TRBJ2-1; D may be TRBD1 (5 bases). Germline V gene data show CDR1 as LNHDA and CDR2 as SQIVND (reference sequence). This CDR3 contains 14 residues. Trimming shortened V by 7 bases and J by 8 bases, and 18 bases separated the two germline ends. The CDR3 region is CASTRAQASDEQFF. CDR3 nucleotide sequence: TGTGCCAGTACTCGAGCACAGGCCAGCGATGAGCAGTTCTTC.

The rearrangement links TRBV7-2 to TRBJ2-7, with D tentatively TRBD2 (5 bases). Trimming took off 4 bases at V and 0 bases at J, with 13 bases between the two ends. The CDR3 is 15 residues long. Germline lookup yields CDR1 SGHTA and CDR2 FQGNSA. The CDR3 protein is CASSSDGISSYEQYF. CDR3 DNA sequence: TGTGCCAGCAGCTCTGACGGGATCAGCTCCTACGAGCAGTACTTC.

The chain joins TRBV3-1 to TRBJ2-1; D ambiguous. The CDR3 extends over 18 amino acids. Germline assignment: CDR1 LGHDT and CDR2 YNNKEL (reference sequence). V was pared by 4 bases and J by 2 bases, with 21 bases between. The CDR3 sequence: CASSPPGKEKFTYNEQFF. CDR3 DNA: TGTGCCAGCAGCCCACCAGGAAAGGAGAAGTTCACCTACAATGAGCAGTTCTTC.

The chain is built from TRBV20-1 and TRBJ2-5; D not resolved. The germline CDR1 and CDR2 sequences are DFQATT and SNEGSKA (reference sequence). This CDR3 has 14 residues. The V gene lost 0 bases and the J gene lost 2 bases, with 10 bases spanning the gap. CDR3 DNA: TGCAGTGCTAGAGATATACGGCTACAAGAGACCCAGTACTTC. This gives the protein CSARDIRLQETQYF.

The V and J genes are TRBV5-5 and TRBJ2-4; D is unresolved. CDR1 SGHKS and CDR2 YYEKEE come from the germline V gene (reference sequence). This CDR3 is 13 amino acids long. V was cut by 7 bases and J by 0 bases, with 8 bases left in between. CDR3 coding DNA: TGTGCCAGCTGTGAGCTAGCCAAAAACATTCAGTACTTC. Residues: CASCELAKNIQYF.

The gene calls are TRBV18 and TRBJ2-5; the D is unclear. The CDR3 sequence is 17 residues long. V dropped 3 bases and J dropped 4 bases, with 21 bases sitting between them. The V gene's germline CDR1 is KGHSH and CDR2 LQKENI. CDR3 in amino acids: CASSPEISSVGRETQYF. In DNA, the CDR3 is TGTGCCAGCTCACCGGAAATTAGCAGTGTAGGGCGAGAGACCCAGTACTTC.

This clonotype has a handful of counts. The gene calls are TRBV24-1 and TRBJ2-3, with D possibly matching TRBD2 (6 bases). The CDR3 sequence is 12 residues long. Germline lookup yields CDR1 KGHDR and CDR2 SFDVKD. The germline V and J ends were trimmed by 7 bases and 3 bases, with 7 bases remaining between them. CDR3 amino acids: CATSRGTDTQYF. CDR3 coding DNA: TGTGCCACCAGCCGGGGGACAGATACGCAGTATTTT.

This clonotype has more than one count but fewer than ten. The gene calls are TRBV11-2 and TRBJ2-1, with 14 bases identical to TRBD2. The CDR3 loop spans 17 amino acids. Germline CDR1 is SGHAT and CDR2 is FQNNGV. With V trimmed by 0 bases and J by 8 bases, 6 bases remained unmatched. The CDR3, as DNA: TGTGCCAGCAGCTTAGACCCGGGACTAGCGGGAGTCTATGAGCAGTTCTTC. It is translated as CASSLDPGLAGVYEQFF. Combining the CDR3 with reference TRBV11-2 and TRBJ2-1 gives the whole variable domain EAGVAQSPRYKIIEKRQSVAFWCNPISGHATLYWYQQILGQGPKLLIQFQNNGVVDDSQLPKDRFSAERLKGVDSTLKIQPAKLEDSAVYLCASSLDPGLAGVYEQFFGPGTRLTVL.

DNA for the CDR3: TGTGCCAGCAGTTTTGTACTAAACACCGGGGAGCTGTTTTTT. Its protein is CASSFVLNTGELFF. This sequence joins TRBV28 and TRBJ2-2; D call uncertain. This CDR3 has 14 amino acids. V was clipped by 3 bases and J by 2 bases, with 7 bases between them. The germline V gene encodes CDR1 MDHEN and CDR2 SYDVKM. Together with reference TRBV28 and TRBJ2-2, the CDR3 gives the full variable domain: DVKVTQSSRYLVKRTGEKVFLECVQDMDHENMFWYRQDPGLGLRLIYFSYDVKMKEKGDIPEGYSVSREKKERFSLILESASTNQTSMYLCASSFVLNTGELFFGEGSRLTVL.

This clonotype was counted only a few times. The V and J genes are TRBV7-2 and TRBJ1-1; 7 nucleotides line up with TRBD1. With 3 bases clipped from V and 5 bases from J, the junction kept 3 bases outside the gene matches. The length of the CDR3 is 13 residues. Germline CDR1 SGHTA, CDR2 FQGNSA. DNA for the CDR3: TGTGCCAGCAGCTTCACAGGGGTGACTGAAGCTTTCTTT. Amino acid sequence: CASSFTGVTEAFF.

The chain has TRBV10-2 and TRBJ1-3; tentative D call: TRBD1 (6 bases). The germline V gene has CDR1 WSHSY and CDR2 SAAADI. CDR3 length: 15 residues. Trimming took 2 bases from V and 2 from J, leaving 10 bases between them. The CDR3 is CASSEEGGPGNTIYF. The CDR3 nucleotides are TGCGCCAGCAGTGAGGAGGGGGGTCCTGGAAACACCATATATTTT.

This chain connects TRBV11-2 to TRBJ2-1, with D unclear. V lost 5 bases and J lost 4, with 12 bases in between. The germline CDR1 and CDR2 sequences are SGHAT and FQNNGV. This CDR3 has 14 residues. CDR3 DNA: TGTGCCAGCAGCCCGAACACCGTGTACAATGAGCAGTTCTTC. It specifies CASSPNTVYNEQFF. Variable domain in full (rest from reference TRBV11-2 and TRBJ2-1): EAGVAQSPRYKIIEKRQSVAFWCNPISGHATLYWYQQILGQGPKLLIQFQNNGVVDDSQLPKDRFSAERLKGVDSTLKIQPAKLEDSAVYLCASSPNTVYNEQFFGPGTRLTVL.

This clonotype occurred a few times. The chain has TRBV29-1 and TRBJ2-5, with 10 bases lining up with TRBD1. This CDR3 has 14 residues. Trimming took 6 bases from V and 2 from J; bases not matched to a gene: 6. The germline gives CDR1 SQVTM, CDR2 ANQGSEA. CDR3 loop: CSVRRDRGQETQYF. The CDR3 bases are TGCAGCGTCCGCCGGGACAGGGGACAAGAGACCCAGTACTTC. The full variable domain, rest sourced from reference TRBV29-1 and TRBJ2-5, is SAVISQKPSRDICQRGTSLTIQCQVDSQVTMMFWYRQQPGQSLTLIATANQGSEATYESGFVIDKFPISRPNLTFSTLTVSNMSPEDSSIYLCSVRRDRGQETQYFGPGTRLLVL.

The chain carries TRBV28 and TRBJ1-2, with D perhaps matching TRBD1 (5 bases). The CDR3 contains 16 residues. V gave up 4 bases and J gave up 6 bases, with 21 bases separating them. Looked up from germline, CDR1 is MDHEN and CDR2 is SYDVKM. CDR3 region: CASSSLGAGPRDGYTF. CDR3 nucleotides: TGTGCCAGCAGTTCCCTAGGGGCAGGACCTAGGGATGGCTACACCTTC.

This clonotype turned up a few times. The gene calls are TRBV7-2 and TRBJ2-5; D remains unclear. Germline V gene sequence: CDR1 SGHTA, CDR2 FQGNSA. V lost 1 base, J lost 4 bases, and 10 bases lay in between. The CDR3 has 14 amino acids. The DNA for the CDR3 is TGTGCCAGCAGCTTAGATACTGGGATAGAGACCCAGTACTTC. Translation gives CASSLDTGIETQYF.

This clonotype showed up many times. The chain has TRBV12-3 or TRBV12-4 and TRBJ2-3, with 8 nucleotides matching TRBD1. V was clipped by 4 bases and J by 1 base; unmatched bases: 13. The CDR3 runs 18 residues. The chain's CDR3 is CASSWTGSYRFRTDTQYF. CDR3 DNA sequence: TGTGCCAGCAGTTGGACAGGGTCTTATAGGTTTCGCACAGATACGCAGTATTTT.

CDR3: CASSWDRASTDTQYF. DNA for the CDR3: TGTGCCAGCAGTTGGGACAGGGCTAGCACAGATACGCAGTATTTT. The chain employs TRBV12-3 or TRBV12-4 and TRBJ2-3, with 9 bases that match TRBD1. The CDR3 loop spans 15 amino acids. Losses at the gene ends were 4 bases for V and 0 bases for J; bases not matched to a gene: 2.